This TCR beta chain originates from a study of identical twins (dated by TCRdb to the mid-2010s). About the study as a whole: TCR alpha and beta repertoires from monozygotic twins, unrelated adults of various ages and cord blood were deep-sequenced to test whether fetal clonotypes persist. To rule out contamination, replicate twin experiments were performed at different times with different library preparation protocols. What the authors observed across the whole study: Zero-insertion analyses could be partly confounded by invariant T cells such as MAIT and iNKT, although diverse VJ usage argued against such confounding for most clonotypes. In monozygotic twins, recombination models systematically underestimated out-of-frame TCR alpha sharing, but the models matched the sharing seen between unrelated individuals. Out-of-frame TCR alpha sequences shared between twins showed an excess of low generation-probability sequences compared with coincidental sharing between unrelated individuals. The excess sharing between twins in beta out-of-frame sequences was weaker because fewer shared sequences reduced the signal-to-noise ratio. Abundant cord blood beta clonotypes carried fewer insertions; young adult naive repertoires showed a weaker similar trend, while memory repertoires showed none. Because the same donors could not be followed over many years, the conclusions relied on cross-sectional statistical analysis.

All donors were healthy Caucasians. The twin cohort comprised three pairs of female monozygotic twins, all aged roughly 18 to 30 years. Positive isolation kits from Invitrogen were used to isolate the CD4+ and CD8+ T cell populations. Library creation used 5' RACE. Data came from an Illumina HiSeq 2000. Template switching added a universal primer binding site, and the final cDNA carried a unique molecular identifier that allowed TCR cDNA molecules to be counted accurately. Specific primers in the conserved constant-segment region were used to synthesize first-strand cDNA for TCR alpha and beta chains. To control for contamination, every cDNA library was double barcoded, receiving both a SMART-Mk sample barcode and Illumina barcodes. TruSeq adapter sequences and Illumina sample barcodes were added in two successive PCR steps. The Illumina HiSeq platform was used with custom primers to sequence TCR alpha and beta cDNA libraries. For the original study's pipeline: MiGEC was used to process raw reads and extract unique molecular identifiers, and MiXCR was used to find CDR3 positions. For each individual, recombination models were inferred using an EM algorithm with the repgenHMM and IGoR tools. Shared clonotypes were analyzed with the tcR package in R, and sharing was normalized by the product of cloneset sizes. Out-of-frame nonproductive sequences were analyzed to study raw recombination free of thymic and clonal selection effects. In-frame beta chains were kept once TCRdb had trimmed the public reads at Q25 with fastp and called clones with MiXCR. Rows with one shared CDR3 protein collapse into an entry with the most common genes and DNA. These V and J calls derive from TCRdb rather than the authors' analysis. The sample table records approximately 500,000 distinct CDR3 sequences; roughly 15% of these occur just once. The ten largest clones take up 0.44% of the sample.

The CDR3 starts with the cysteine, ends with the phenylalanine, and has 17 residues. Solely the CDR3 DNA is kept, with 51 bases framed from the first base. According to the germline V gene, CDR1 reads MDHEN and CDR2 reads SYDVKM. For this chain, trimming is 2 bases at the V end and 0 bases at the J end, and the number of junction bases without a gene match is 7. This clonotype turned up a few times. The specificity of this receptor is unknown. Base qualities are not recorded, but no much larger clone differs from it by a single base. These data are also associated with another study on yellow fever vaccine responses in identical twins. The second study also describes: According to the authors, the vaccine-induced T cell response in identical twins seemed to be partly convergent and partly specific to each individual. In the study, vaccine-responding T cell clones were precisely tracked in identical twins.

The sequence was collected from a woman aged 18-30 years in good health. Rearrangement joined TRBV28 to TRBJ2-3; 8 middle bases align to TRBD2. The specimen was CD4+ T cells sorted from blood. The nucleotide sequence is TGTGCCAGCAGTTTAATCGGTCTAGCGGGTAGCACAGATACGCAGTATTTT. Protein translation: CASSLIGLAGSTDTQYF.